The 14 T cell receptor beta chains below were found in one sample sequenced in a study of identical twins. A single record per CDR3 protein comes from TCRdb applying MiXCR to the 5' RACE reads. Of under 800,000 distinct CDR3 sequences in the sample, 21% were seen once. These data also featured in a second study, about T cells expressing NK-cell markers.

The sample taken for sequencing was PBMCs. All receptors come from a woman aged 18-29 years in good health.

This chain connects TRBV28 to TRBJ2-1; D call uncertain. The germline V gene encodes CDR1 MDHEN and CDR2 SYDVKM. The V gene lost 3 bases and the J gene lost 8 bases, with 14 bases spanning the gap. This CDR3 is 14 amino acids long. CDR3 coding DNA: TGTGCCAGCAGTTTCGCCATCTGGGTCGATGAGCAGTTCTTC. Its protein is CASSFAIWVDEQFF. The variable domain in full, completed from reference TRBV28 and TRBJ2-1, reads DVKVTQSSRYLVKRTGEKVFLECVQDMDHENMFWYRQDPGLGLRLIYFSYDVKMKEKGDIPEGYSVSREKKERFSLILESASTNQTSMYLCASSFAIWVDEQFFGPGTRLTVL.

The gene calls are TRBV12-3 or TRBV12-4 and TRBJ1-1; unclear D gene. V was shortened by 4 bases and J by 6 bases, with 12 bases between the two germline ends. There are 13 residues in the CDR3. CDR3 DNA sequence: TGTGCCAGCAGTTGGGTCCCACGATCTGAAGCTTTCTTT. It is translated as CASSWVPRSEAFF.

This clonotype was counted many times. The CDR3 here is CASSLRVPETQYF. Here the CDR3 DNA reads TGTGCCAGCAGTTTACGGGTACCAGAGACCCAGTACTTC. The V gene is TRBV27, the J gene TRBJ2-5, with D uncertain. V lost 2 bases and J lost 4, with 8 bases in between. Germline CDR1 reads MNHEY; CDR2 reads SMNVEV (reference sequence). CDR3 length equals 13 residues.

The V call is TRBV7-9, the J call TRBJ2-7, with D possibly TRBD2 on 6 matching bases. The V end lost 5 bases, the J end lost 3 bases, and 23 bases lay between the germline ends. The CDR3 is 17 amino acids. Germline V CDR1 and CDR2: SEHNR, FQNEAQ (reference sequence). CDR3: CASSPPLTSWVSYEQYF. The CDR3 DNA sequence: TGTGCCAGCAGCCCGCCCCTCACTAGCTGGGTGAGCTACGAGCAGTACTTC. Using reference TRBV7-9 and TRBJ2-7 for the parts outside the CDR3, the full variable domain is DTGVSQNPRHKITKRGQNVTFRCDPISEHNRLYWYRQTLGQGPEFLTYFQNEAQLEKSRLLSDRFSAERPKGSFSTLEIQRTEQGDSAMYLCASSPPLTSWVSYEQYFGPGTRLTVT.

This clonotype was recorded a few times. This chain links TRBV7-6 with TRBJ2-3, with 8 bases lining up with TRBD2. V lost 5 bases, J lost 7 bases, and 11 bases stayed unmatched. Germline V lookup: CDR1 SGHVS, CDR2 FNYEAQ. CDR3 length equals 15 residues. CDR3 residues: CASSQGSGRRYTQYF. The CDR3 bases are TGTGCCAGCAGCCAAGGGAGCGGGAGAAGATATACGCAGTATTTT.

The chain combines TRBV5-1 with TRBJ1-1; TRBD1 agrees at 11 bases. V lost 3 bases to trimming and J lost 4 bases; unmatched junction nucleotides: 2. The CDR3 runs 14 residues. Germline lookup yields CDR1 SGHRS and CDR2 YFSETQ. The DNA of the CDR3 is TGCGCCAGCAGCTGGACAGGGGGCGGCACTGAAGCTTTCTTT. Translating it yields CASSWTGGGTEAFF.

The genes are TRBV4-3 and TRBJ2-7; no definite D call. From germline, CDR1 is LGHNA and CDR2 YSLEER. V lost 3 bases, J lost 2 bases, and 11 bases lay in between. The length of the CDR3 is 14 residues. The CDR3 nucleotides read TGCGCCAGCAGCCACCAGGTTGGGACCTACGAGCAGTACTTC. Protein sequence: CASSHQVGTYEQYF.

This sequence joins TRBV6-1 and TRBJ1-6; the D gene is possibly TRBD1 (6 bases). Per germline, CDR1 MNHNS and CDR2 SASEGT. CDR3 length: 13 amino acids. V lost 7 bases to trimming and J lost 10 bases, with 14 bases between them. The CDR3 is CASTRGEGSPLHF. CDR3 coding DNA: TGTGCCAGCACCAGGGGCGAAGGATCACCCCTCCACTTT.

The gene calls are TRBV10-3 and TRBJ2-3, with D unresolved. V lost 7 bases and J lost 2, with 10 bases in between. The CDR3 is 13 amino acids. Germline CDR1 ENHRY, CDR2 SYGVKD. CDR3 sequence: CAITKGTTDTQYF. Here the CDR3 DNA reads TGTGCCATCACCAAGGGAACCACAGATACGCAGTATTTT.

V and J are TRBV11-2 and TRBJ2-1; 9 bases agree with TRBD2. V dropped 3 bases and J dropped 6; count of bases not matched to a gene: 6. Germline V gene lookup returns CDR1 SGHAT and CDR2 FQNNGV. The CDR3 is 15 amino acids. CDR3 bases: TGTGCCAGCAGCTTGATAGCGGGAGCGCTCAATGAGCAGTTCTTC. Residues: CASSLIAGALNEQFF.

V is TRBV5-8 and J is TRBJ2-1, with 8 nucleotides matching TRBD2. Trimming at V came to 3 bases and at J to 6 bases, leaving 8 bases not matched to a gene. CDR3 length equals 15 residues. Germline V gene lookup returns CDR1 SGHTS and CDR2 YDEGEE. In nucleotides, the CDR3 is TGTGCCAGCAGCTCCAGACCGGGACTAGTCAATGAGCAGTTCTTC. This encodes CASSSRPGLVNEQFF.

This clonotype was recorded a few times. V is TRBV20-1 and J is TRBJ2-7, with no clear D. This CDR3 spans 12 amino acids. V shed 4 bases and J shed 3 bases, with 10 bases lying between them. CDR1 DFQATT and CDR2 SNEGSKA come from the germline V gene (reference sequence). The CDR3 loop reads CSATTINYEQYF. The DNA for the CDR3 is TGCAGTGCTACCACCATTAACTACGAGCAGTACTTC.

This clonotype has a count of ten or more. V gene TRBV29-1 combines with J gene TRBJ2-1; D is ambiguous. Per germline, CDR1 SQVTM and CDR2 ANQGSEA. The ends were cut back, 7 bases at V and 7 bases at J, with 11 bases in the middle. The CDR3 sequence is 11 residues long. CDR3 DNA sequence: TGCAGCGCAGGACGCCTAAATGAGCAGTTCTTC. Translation: CSAGRLNEQFF.

The chain uses TRBV27 and TRBJ2-1; D unresolved. Germline V CDR1 and CDR2: MNHEY, SMNVEV (reference sequence). V lost 3 bases, J lost 9 bases, and 12 bases lay in between. The CDR3 is 13 residues long. The CDR3 bases are TGTGCCAGCAGTTTTCCCGGCGTCGGTGAGCAGTTCTTC. Protein: CASSFPGVGEQFF.